These 30 T cell receptor beta chains came from one sample sequenced in a study of blood T cell repertoires in COVID-19. Using immunoSEQ multiplex PCR, the repertoire was profiled, and TCRdb retains in-frame clones only, with some absent. The table lists roughly 200,000 clones, roughly 84% of them singletons. Sequenced sample: PBMCs or T cells enriched from blood (not recorded which). The receptors come from a man younger than 45 in a cohort exposed to, infected with or recovered from COVID-19 (not recorded which).

For the CDR3, the DNA is TGTGCCATCAGAGCTTCCGGGACTAGCGGGAGCCACGAGCAGTACTTC. It translates to CAIRASGTSGSHEQYF. The genes are TRBV10-3 and TRBJ2-7; 14 bases map to TRBD2. The V segment lost 6 bases and the J segment 5 bases; nucleotides outside the gene matches: 9. Germline CDR1 and CDR2: ENHRY and SYGVKD. This CDR3 region has 16 residues.

This sequence joins TRBV27 and TRBJ2-3; 8 positions match TRBD2. The germline CDR1 and CDR2 sequences are MNHEY and SMNVEV (reference sequence). This CDR3 spans 18 amino acids. The ends lost 3 bases at V and 1 base at J; junction bases unmatched: 12. CDR3 sequence: CASSFRASGRGGTDTQYF. CDR3 coding DNA: TGTGCCAGCAGTTTTCGGGCTAGCGGGCGGGGTGGCACAGATACGCAGTATTTT.

The V call is TRBV19, the J call TRBJ2-1, with 10 bases identical to TRBD1. V lost 7 bases to trimming and J lost 5 bases; unmatched junction nucleotides: 2. CDR3 length equals 13 residues. Germline V gives CDR1 LNHDA, CDR2 SQIVND (reference sequence). CDR3 protein: CASIGTGDNEQFF. In DNA, the CDR3 is TGTGCCAGTATCGGGACAGGGGACAATGAGCAGTTCTTC.

The chain recombines TRBV2 with TRBJ2-2; D is unclear. Trimming pared 1 base from V and 1 base from J, leaving 7 bases between. The V gene's germline CDR1 is SNHLY and CDR2 FYNNEI. CDR3 length equals 15 residues. The CDR3 is CASSEGAGNTGELFF. In DNA, the CDR3 is TGTGCCAGCAGTGAAGGCGCAGGGAACACCGGGGAGCTGTTTTTT.

The V gene is TRBV19, the J gene TRBJ1-5; D remains ambiguous. Trimming shortened V by 4 bases and J by 9 bases, and 7 bases separated the two germline ends. The germline V gene has CDR1 LNHDA and CDR2 SQIVND (reference sequence). The CDR3 runs 11 residues. The CDR3 coding sequence is TGTGCCAGTAGTACGCCAGGGCCCCAGCATTTT. It encodes CASSTPGPQHF.

This clone has just one count. The chain has TRBV27 and TRBJ2-6, with 7 positions matching TRBD2. The J segment lost 1 base and the V segment lost 3 bases, leaving 6 bases of the junction unmatched. The CDR3 runs 17 residues. Germline V gives CDR1 MNHEY, CDR2 SMNVEV (reference sequence). The CDR3 here is CASSLNLGGSGANVLTF. CDR3 sequence (DNA): TGTGCCAGCAGTTTGAATTTGGGAGGGTCTGGGGCCAACGTCCTGACTTTC.

The genes are TRBV4-1 and TRBJ2-2; 7 bases agree with TRBD2. This CDR3 region has 16 residues. Germline assignment: CDR1 MGHRA and CDR2 YSYEKL. V dropped 5 bases and J dropped 3; count of bases not matched to a gene: 9. CDR3 sequence: CASSILGGSDTGELFF. The CDR3 nucleotides are TGCGCCAGCAGCATCCTGGGGGGGTCAGACACCGGGGAGCTGTTTTTT.

On this clone itself: The sample carries other DNA sequences with the same CDR3. J is TRBJ1-1 and V is TRBV27, with 8 nucleotides matching TRBD1. The CDR3 has 15 amino acids. Germline V gene lookup returns CDR1 MNHEY and CDR2 SMNVEV (reference sequence). Trimming cost V 3 bases and J 0 bases; bases outside gene matches: 3. CDR3 loop: CASSFGTGLNTEAFF. CDR3 bases: TGTGCCAGCAGTTTTGGGACAGGCCTGAACACTGAAGCTTTCTTT.

The chain combines TRBV28 with TRBJ1-2, with D hard to call. Germline assignment: CDR1 MDHEN and CDR2 SYDVKM. This CDR3 has 14 residues. Trimming cost V 4 bases and J 3 bases, with 12 bases left between them. The CDR3 reads CASSSPTEYYGYTF. The DNA of the CDR3 is TGTGCCAGCAGTTCCCCGACTGAATACTATGGCTACACCTTC.

The chain recombines TRBV5-4 with TRBJ2-1; D is unresolved. With 1 base removed from V and 9 bases from J, the gap between germline ends came to 8 bases. This CDR3 contains 12 residues. Per germline, CDR1 SGHNT and CDR2 YYREEE (reference sequence). The CDR3 coding sequence is TGTGCCAGCAGCTTGTTCGGTGGTGAGCAGTTCTTC. This sequence encodes CASSLFGGEQFF. Together with reference TRBV5-4 and TRBJ2-1, the CDR3 gives the full variable domain: ETGVTQSPTHLIKTRGQQVTLRCSSQSGHNTVSWYQQALGQGPQFIFQYYREEENGRGNFPPRFSGLQFPNYSSELNVNALELDDSALYLCASSLFGGEQFFGPGTRLTVL.

J is TRBJ1-3 and V is TRBV7-2; no clear D gene. This CDR3 is 17 amino acids long. Germline loops: CDR1 SGHTA, CDR2 FQGNSA. Trimming stripped 4 bases from V and 0 bases from J, with 16 bases between. CDR3 sequence: CASSSRLFNLSGNTIYF. CDR3 nucleotides: TGTGCCAGCAGCTCCCGTCTTTTTAATCTCTCTGGAAACACCATATATTTT.

The genes are TRBV11-1 and TRBJ2-1, with 10 bases identical to TRBD2. The J segment lost 3 bases and the V segment lost 1 base, leaving 0 bases of the junction unmatched. This CDR3 is built from 15 residues. Germline V gene sequence: CDR1 SGHAT, CDR2 FQDESV (reference sequence). In DNA, the CDR3 is TGTGCCAGCAGCTTAGGGACTAGCGGCTACAATGAGCAGTTCTTC. Translated, it gives CASSLGTSGYNEQFF. Full variable domain (rest looked up from reference TRBV11-1 and TRBJ2-1): EAEVAQSPRYKITEKSQAVAFWCDPISGHATLYWYRQILGQGPELLVQFQDESVVDDSQLPKDRFSAERLKGVDSTLKIQPAELGDSAMYLCASSLGTSGYNEQFFGPGTRLTVL.

The chain has TRBV4-1 and TRBJ2-1; D gene uncertain. Germline CDR1 is MGHRA and CDR2 is YSYEKL. This CDR3 has 15 residues. V dropped 3 bases and J dropped 4 bases, with 13 bases sitting between them. The DNA for the CDR3 is TGCGCCAGCAGCCACTCGATTACAGAATACAATGAGCAGTTCTTC. It is translated as CASSHSITEYNEQFF.

The V and J genes are TRBV20-1 and TRBJ1-2; weak D call: TRBD1 (6 bases). The CDR3 contains 9 residues. Germline V gene data show CDR1 as DFQATT and CDR2 as SNEGSKA (reference sequence). CDR3: CMGAGGYTF. CDR3 nucleotides: TGCATGGGGGCGGGCGGCTACACCTTC.

This clone came up many times. The V and J genes are TRBV7-3 and TRBJ2-2, with TRBD2 identical over 9 bases. Germline CDR1 reads SGHTA; CDR2 reads FQGTGA. The CDR3 runs to 16 residues. V trimming: 1 base; J trimming: 4 bases; junction bases outside the gene matches: 4. CDR3 DNA sequence: TGTGCCAGCAGCTTAATTGGCGGGAGGGTCACCGGGGAGCTGTTTTTT. Encoded protein: CASSLIGGRVTGELFF.

This chain links TRBV6-5 with TRBJ2-7, with D maybe TRBD2 (6 bases). The V and J ends lost 0 bases and 0 bases respectively, with 12 bases between them. CDR1 is MNHEY, CDR2 SVGAGI, per germline. This CDR3 is 16 amino acids long. CDR3 sequence: CASSYSVIGSSYEQYF. Here the CDR3 DNA reads TGTGCCAGCAGTTACTCGGTTATCGGGAGCTCCTACGAGCAGTACTTC.

The rearrangement uses TRBV14 and TRBJ2-1; 14 bases match TRBD2. V lost 3 bases to trimming and J lost 0 bases; unmatched junction nucleotides: 10. The germline V gene encodes CDR1 SGHDN and CDR2 FVKESK. This CDR3 comprises 20 residues. The CDR3 protein is CASSQRGTSGSFGSYNEQFF. CDR3 DNA sequence: TGTGCCAGCAGCCAGCGCGGGACTAGCGGGAGTTTTGGCTCCTACAATGAGCAGTTCTTC.

This chain uses TRBV11-2 with TRBJ2-7, with D possibly TRBD2 on 5 matching bases. Trimming pared 1 base from V and 2 bases from J, leaving 15 bases between. The CDR3 is 16 residues long. Germline loops: CDR1 SGHAT, CDR2 FQNNGV. The CDR3: CASSLVFGPRAYEQYF. The CDR3 DNA is TGTGCCAGCAGCTTAGTGTTTGGCCCGAGGGCCTACGAGCAGTACTTC.

The rearrangement uses TRBV25-1 and TRBJ2-7; 10 bases are a match to TRBD2. CDR1 and CDR2 (germline): MGHDK, SYGVNS. This CDR3 region has 14 residues. V lost 2 bases to trimming and J lost 5 bases; unmatched junction nucleotides: 3. CDR3 nucleotides: TGTGCCAGCAGTGAAAAGAGCGGGAGGGACGAGCAGTACTTC. It codes for CASSEKSGRDEQYF.

V usage is TRBV11-2 and J usage is TRBJ2-5, with TRBD2 identical over 9 bases. J gave up 6 bases and V 6 bases, and 14 bases lay outside the gene matches. The CDR3 is 16 residues long. Germline V lookup: CDR1 SGHAT, CDR2 FQNNGV. As DNA, the CDR3 is TGTGCCAGCAGGCCCATAGCGGGAGAGGTTGTGAAGACCCAGTACTTC. Residues: CASRPIAGEVVKTQYF.

The rearrangement joins TRBV27 to TRBJ1-1, with D possibly being TRBD1 (5 bases). Trimming stripped 5 bases from V and 7 bases from J, with 11 bases between. Germline values: CDR1 MNHEY, CDR2 SMNVEV (reference sequence). CDR3 size: 12 residues. CDR3 sequence (DNA): TGTGCCAGCAGTCCAGGGCCTCTTGAAGCTTTCTTT. Translated, it gives CASSPGPLEAFF.

The chain employs TRBV19 and TRBJ2-1, with 10 nucleotides matching TRBD2. With 5 bases clipped from V and 2 bases from J, the junction kept 3 bases outside the gene matches. Germline lookup yields CDR1 LNHDA and CDR2 SQIVND (reference sequence). CDR3 length: 15 residues. The CDR3 bases are TGTGCCAGTAGTCCGGGACTAGCGACCTACAATGAGCAGTTCTTC. Amino acids: CASSPGLATYNEQFF.

The gene calls are TRBV5-1 and TRBJ1-4, with D hard to call. V shed 4 bases and J shed 4 bases, with 14 bases lying between them. This CDR3 contains 15 residues. Germline assignment: CDR1 SGHRS and CDR2 YFSETQ. DNA of the CDR3: TGCGCCAGCAGCCTCGGCGGTAAAGTTAATGAAAAACTGTTTTTT. Residues: CASSLGGKVNEKLFF.

CDR3 sequence reads: CATSDLQGTGASTDTQYF. The CDR3 nucleotides read TGTGCCACCAGTGACCTACAGGGGACAGGGGCCAGCACAGATACGCAGTATTTT. The chain combines TRBV24-1 with TRBJ2-3; 10 nucleotides match TRBD1. This CDR3 is 18 amino acids long. Per the germline V gene, CDR1 is KGHDR and CDR2 is SFDVKD. Trimming cost V 4 bases and J 0 bases; bases outside gene matches: 9.

The J gene is TRBJ1-1, the V gene TRBV11-2; weak D call: TRBD1 (6 bases). CDR3 length equals 14 residues. Germline V gene data show CDR1 as SGHAT and CDR2 as FQNNGV. V was clipped by 5 bases and J by 7 bases, with 17 bases between them. CDR3 in amino acids: CASSHTGTRVEAFF. The CDR3 DNA sequence: TGTGCCAGCAGCCATACAGGGACCAGGGTTGAAGCTTTCTTT. The full variable domain, its missing parts supplied by reference TRBV11-2 and TRBJ1-1, is EAGVAQSPRYKIIEKRQSVAFWCNPISGHATLYWYQQILGQGPKLLIQFQNNGVVDDSQLPKDRFSAERLKGVDSTLKIQPAKLEDSAVYLCASSHTGTRVEAFFGQGTRLTVV.

The chain employs TRBV19 and TRBJ1-5; D possibly corresponds to TRBD1 (6 bases). There are 16 residues in the CDR3. V was pared by 9 bases and J by 3 bases, with 21 bases between. The V gene's germline CDR1 is LNHDA and CDR2 SQIVND (reference sequence). The CDR3 here is CASQGRIRRDNQPQHF. Written as DNA, the CDR3 is TGTGCCAGCCAGGGGCGGATAAGAAGGGACAATCAGCCCCAGCATTTT.

V gene TRBV10-1 combines with J gene TRBJ2-3, with 12 bases fitting TRBD2. Trimming took 5 bases from V and 4 from J; bases not matched to a gene: 4. The CDR3 loop spans 15 amino acids. Germline loops: CDR1 WNHNN, CDR2 SYGVQD (reference sequence). CDR3 sequence: CASSRLAGVPDTQYF. The CDR3 DNA follows: TGCGCCAGCAGTCGACTAGCGGGAGTCCCAGATACGCAGTATTTT.

The chain recombines TRBV21-1 with TRBJ2-1; the DNA was not used to check the table's D call, TRBD1. TRBV21-1 is a pseudogene locus. The CDR3 consists of 14 residues. CDR3 amino acids: CASSKGAPYNEQFF. The CDR3, as DNA: TGTGCCAGCAGCAAAGGGGCTCCCTACAATGAGCAGTTCTTC.

The chain employs TRBV7-2 and TRBJ1-2; the D is unclear. The CDR3 extends over 13 amino acids. Per the germline V gene, CDR1 is SGHTA and CDR2 is FQGNSA. V lost 5 bases and J 6 bases, leaving 13 bases between the germline ends. The DNA of the CDR3 is TGTGCCAGCAGCCCCACCCTAGCTCATGGCTACACCTTC. Translation: CASSPTLAHGYTF.

The chain uses TRBV28 and TRBJ1-5; D is uncertain. Deletions cut 2 bases from V and 3 bases from J, with 14 bases between. The length of the CDR3 is 16 residues. Germline assignment: CDR1 MDHEN and CDR2 SYDVKM. The CDR3 coding sequence is TGTGCCAGCAGTTTACGCGTCGGCAGACACAATCAGCCCCAGCATTTT. As protein: CASSLRVGRHNQPQHF. Complete variable domain (other parts from reference TRBV28 and TRBJ1-5): DVKVTQSSRYLVKRTGEKVFLECVQDMDHENMFWYRQDPGLGLRLIYFSYDVKMKEKGDIPEGYSVSREKKERFSLILESASTNQTSMYLCASSLRVGRHNQPQHFGDGTRLSIL.